A single sample gave rise to the 24 T cell receptor beta chains below, sequenced in a study of blood T cell repertoires in COVID-19. The data were produced by immunoSEQ multiplex PCR, yet TCRdb's version contains in-frame clones alone and is incomplete. The sample shows about 40,000 clones, roughly 82% of them seen only once. Sequenced sample: peripheral blood. The receptors come from a man aged 45-65 years with active or convalescent COVID-19.

The V call is TRBV5-1, the J call TRBJ1-3; 7 bases are shared with TRBD1. The length of the CDR3 is 12 residues. Germline-derived CDR1 and CDR2 are SGHRS and YFSETQ. The junction had 2 bases not matched to a gene; V was cut back by 8 bases and J by 3 bases. The CDR3 protein is CASGTDGNTIYF. The DNA of the CDR3 is TGCGCCAGTGGGACAGATGGAAACACCATATATTTT.

This chain joins TRBV9 and TRBJ1-4; 12 nucleotides line up with TRBD1. Per germline, CDR1 SGDLS and CDR2 YYNGEE. The CDR3 has 15 residues. Trimming at V came to 4 bases and at J to 5 bases, leaving 3 bases not matched to a gene. CDR3 bases: TGTGCCAGCAGCTCGGGACAGGGGGCGAATGAAAAACTGTTTTTT. Amino acid sequence: CASSSGQGANEKLFF.

The chain couples TRBV5-6 to TRBJ1-2; tentatively, D is TRBD1 (5 bases). CDR1 is SGHDT, CDR2 YYEEEE, per germline. The CDR3 loop spans 15 amino acids. Between the trimmed V and J ends, which lost 1 base and 9 bases, there was a span of 19 bases. In nucleotides, the CDR3 is TGTGCCAGCAGCTTGCCATCGGCGGGGCCCTTTAGCTACACCTTC. Protein: CASSLPSAGPFSYTF.

V and J are TRBV2 and TRBJ2-5; D is undetermined. V gave up 1 base and J gave up 7 bases, with 10 bases separating them. The CDR3 length is 13 residues. Germline CDR1 reads SNHLY; CDR2 reads FYNNEI. The CDR3, as DNA: TGTGCCAGCAGTGAAGATAGCCGCGGGACCCAGTACTTC. Amino acid sequence: CASSEDSRGTQYF.

The V and J genes are TRBV6-5 and TRBJ2-3, with D maybe TRBD2 (6 bases). Trimming removed 6 bases from V and 5 bases from J, with 6 bases in between. The CDR3 spans 11 residues. Germline V gene sequence: CDR1 MNHEY, CDR2 SVGAGI. The CDR3 spells CASRRGDTQYF. CDR3 nucleotide sequence: TGTGCCAGCAGGCGGGGAGATACGCAGTATTTT.

This chain links TRBV10-3 with TRBJ2-1, with 10 nucleotides matching TRBD1. The trim removed 3 bases at V and 6 bases at J, leaving 8 bases unmatched. This CDR3 is built from 16 residues. Germline V gives CDR1 ENHRY, CDR2 SYGVKD. Here the CDR3 DNA reads TGTGCCATCAGTGACCCCCGGGACAGGGGAATCAATGAGCAGTTCTTC. Translated: CAISDPRDRGINEQFF.

This clone was seen more than once but under ten times. The chain carries TRBV3-1 (or the pseudogene TRBV3-2) and TRBJ1-4; D is possibly TRBD1 (5 bases). Germline V gives CDR1 LGHDT, CDR2 YNNKEL (reference sequence). The germline V and J ends were trimmed by 2 bases and 7 bases, with 14 bases remaining between them. CDR3 size: 15 residues. CDR3 sequence (DNA): TGTGCCAGCAGCCAACCGGGGGGGAGGGGTGAAAAACTGTTTTTT. It yields the protein CASSQPGGRGEKLFF.

This rearrangement joins TRBV6-5 to TRBJ2-7; perhaps TRBD1 as D (6 bases). The germline CDR1 and CDR2 sequences are MNHEY and SVGAGI. The length of the CDR3 is 12 residues. V lost 11 bases to trimming and J lost 7 bases, with 18 bases between them. As DNA, the CDR3 is TGTGCCTCTGCAGGGGTCCAGGGGGAGCAGTACTTC. This translates into CASAGVQGEQYF.

The rearrangement uses TRBV6-4 and TRBJ2-3; D is possibly TRBD2 (5 bases). The germline V gene encodes CDR1 MRHNA and CDR2 SNTAGT. This CDR3 comprises 14 residues. V shed 7 bases and J shed 0 bases, with 11 bases lying between them. The CDR3 region has the DNA TGTGCCAGCAAATGGACTTCGAGCACAGATACGCAGTATTTT. Translation: CASKWTSSTDTQYF.

The rearrangement joins TRBV5-1 to TRBJ1-2; maybe TRBD1 (6 bases). The CDR3 runs to 16 residues. Germline V gene sequence: CDR1 SGHRS, CDR2 YFSETQ. The germline V and J ends were trimmed by 6 bases and 4 bases, with 22 bases remaining between them. CDR3 coding DNA: TGCGCCAGCAACCCCGTAGGGGGGGCCTATGGCTATGGCTACACCTTC. Encoded protein: CASNPVGGAYGYGYTF.

The CDR3 spells CASSLGGQVNTEAFF. DNA for the CDR3: TGCGCCAGCAGCTTGGGGGGACAGGTGAACACTGAAGCTTTCTTT. The chain couples TRBV5-1 to TRBJ1-1; TRBD1 matches 8 bases. The CDR3 extends over 15 amino acids. Per germline, CDR1 SGHRS and CDR2 YFSETQ. V shed 0 bases and J 0 bases; nucleotides not matched to a gene: 1.

This CDR3 is CASSLQLGGSYEQYF. The CDR3 DNA is TGCGCCAGCAGCCTACAGCTGGGAGGGTCCTACGAGCAGTACTTC. The V call is TRBV5-1, the J call TRBJ2-7; 7 nucleotides match TRBD2. The V gene's germline CDR1 is SGHRS and CDR2 YFSETQ. Trimming at V came to 4 bases and at J to 1 base, leaving 8 bases not matched to a gene. The CDR3 has 15 amino acids. Combining the CDR3 with reference TRBV5-1 and TRBJ2-7 gives the whole variable domain KAGVTQTPRYLIKTRGQQVTLSCSPISGHRSVSWYQQTPGQGLQFLFEYFSETQRNKGNFPGRFSGRQFSNSRSEMNVSTLELGDSALYLCASSLQLGGSYEQYFGPGTRLTVT.

This chain connects TRBV25-1 to TRBJ1-2, with D tentatively TRBD1 (6 bases). This CDR3 contains 14 residues. V lost 4 bases and J 2 bases, leaving 11 bases between the germline ends. Germline loops: CDR1 MGHDK, CDR2 SYGVNS. The CDR3 sequence is CASSVSGVNYGYTF. The CDR3 coding sequence is TGTGCCAGCAGTGTTTCAGGGGTGAACTATGGCTACACCTTC.

This clone has just one count. The V and J genes are TRBV5-6 and TRBJ1-2; D possibly corresponds to TRBD1 (5 bases). Germline assignment: CDR1 SGHDT and CDR2 YYEEEE. This CDR3 contains 14 residues. The V gene lost 4 bases and the J gene lost 1 base, with 11 bases spanning the gap. Here the CDR3 reads CASSPPTVNYGYTF. In nucleotides, the CDR3 is TGTGCCAGCAGCCCCCCGACAGTTAACTATGGCTACACCTTC.

The V call is TRBV4-1, the J call TRBJ1-2; no definite D call. CDR3 length equals 14 residues. CDR1 and CDR2 (germline): MGHRA, YSYEKL. V shed 1 base and J shed 0 bases, with 6 bases lying between them. The CDR3 bases are TGCGCCAGCAGCCAAGCCGCGGCTAACTATGGCTACACCTTC. Translated: CASSQAAANYGYTF.

In its sample, this clone was seen once. The chain couples TRBV2 to TRBJ2-1; D is possibly TRBD1 (6 bases). The CDR3 length is 15 residues. Germline loops: CDR1 SNHLY, CDR2 FYNNEI. Trimming shortened V by 7 bases and J by 6 bases, and 19 bases separated the two germline ends. CDR3 coding DNA: TGTGCCAGCATACAAAATCGCTTAGGGGGCAATGAGCAGTTCTTC. Protein sequence: CASIQNRLGGNEQFF.

With respect to this clone: This specimen includes other DNA sequences encoding the same CDR3. In nucleotides, the CDR3 is TGTGCCAGCTCACCACGAACAGGGAGAGAGACCCAGTACTTC. Translating gives CASSPRTGRETQYF. The chain combines TRBV18 with TRBJ2-5, with a possible D match to TRBD1 (6 bases). This CDR3 has 14 amino acids. The V end was cut by 1 base, the J end by 4 bases, with 10 bases between. CDR1 and CDR2 from the germline V gene are KGHSH and LQKENI.

The V and J genes are TRBV15 and TRBJ1-4; D ambiguous. Trimming took 9 bases from V and 8 from J, leaving 19 bases between them. Germline V lookup: CDR1 LNHNV, CDR2 YYDKDF (reference sequence). The CDR3 is made up of 14 amino acids. The chain's CDR3 is CATRPEGGREKLFF. The CDR3 nucleotides read TGTGCCACTAGACCAGAGGGTGGAAGGGAAAAACTGTTTTTT. Looking up the rest from reference TRBV15 and TRBJ1-4 gives the full variable domain: DAMVIQNPRYQVTQFGKPVTLSCSQTLNHNVMYWYQQKSSQAPKLLFHYYDKDFNNEADTPDNFQSRRPNTSFCFLDIRSPGLGDTAMYLCATRPEGGREKLFFGSGTQLSVL.

The chain is built from TRBV20-1 and TRBJ2-1; D is possibly TRBD2 (5 bases). This CDR3 region has 11 residues. Germline CDR1 DFQATT, CDR2 SNEGSKA (reference sequence). V gave up 8 bases and J gave up 6 bases, with 11 bases separating them. The CDR3 DNA is TGCAGTTCTTGGACTGCCAATGAGCAGTTCTTC. Its protein product is CSSWTANEQFF.

The V and J genes are TRBV7-2 and TRBJ2-2, with D tentatively TRBD2 (6 bases). Germline loops: CDR1 SGHTA, CDR2 FQGNSA. This CDR3 contains 16 residues. Trimming took 5 bases from V and 6 from J, leaving 19 bases between them. CDR3 sequence (DNA): TGTGCCAGCAGCCCCCTCCGGGGGATTGGGGCCGGGGAGCTGTTTTTT. Its protein is CASSPLRGIGAGELFF.

V gene TRBV5-4 combines with J gene TRBJ2-7; 10 bases line up with TRBD1. CDR3 size: 16 residues. With V trimmed by 3 bases and J by 2 bases, 8 bases remained unmatched. Germline lookup yields CDR1 SGHNT and CDR2 YYREEE (reference sequence). The CDR3 DNA follows: TGTGCCAGCAGCTGGGGCTCCGGGACAGGGGCCTACGAGCAGTACTTC. It is translated as CASSWGSGTGAYEQYF.

This clone has a handful of counts. The genes are TRBV9 and TRBJ2-3; D unresolved. V lost 2 bases and J 1 base, leaving 11 bases between the germline ends. CDR3 length: 15 residues. CDR1 and CDR2 (germline): SGDLS, YYNGEE. The CDR3 DNA reads TGTGCCAGCAGCGTCGCCGAGCTTGGCACAGATACGCAGTATTTT. It codes for CASSVAELGTDTQYF.

V usage is TRBV11-2 and J usage is TRBJ2-3, with D possibly matching TRBD1 (5 bases). CDR3 length equals 15 residues. V lost 1 base to trimming and J lost 2 bases, with 10 bases between them. Germline V gene lookup returns CDR1 SGHAT and CDR2 FQNNGV. The CDR3 DNA sequence: TGTGCCAGCAGCTTAGGTGAGACAGCCACAGATACGCAGTATTTT. Translated: CASSLGETATDTQYF.

This chain joins TRBV19 and TRBJ2-3, with 7 bases lining up with TRBD1. The germline V gene has CDR1 LNHDA and CDR2 SQIVND (reference sequence). Trimming took 6 bases from V and 0 from J; bases not matched to a gene: 6. This CDR3 comprises 15 residues. The CDR3 region is CASSPDRASTDTQYF. Here the CDR3 DNA reads TGTGCCAGTAGCCCCGACAGGGCTAGCACAGATACGCAGTATTTT.